This T cell receptor (beta chain) was recorded in a study of blood T cell repertoires in COVID-19. Study at large: PBMCs, B-cell-depleted T cells, or T cells were the source of the cDNA or gDNA that made up the material.

The method was immunoSEQ multiplex PCR; TCRdb's version includes in-frame clones alone and lacks a portion of them. The table lists approximately 400,000 clones, 70% to 90% of them singletons. The CDR3 is 20 residues long. Unmatched junction bases numbered 15, after V lost 3 bases and J lost 4 bases. CDR1 and CDR2 (germline): MNHEY, SMNVEV (reference sequence). The V and J genes are TRBV27 and TRBJ1-6; 10 bases match TRBD1. Material: peripheral blood. This sequence originates from a woman aged 45-59 years with COVID-19, enrolled during active disease. In DNA form, the CDR3 reads TGTGCCAGCAGTTTTTATGAGGGACAGGGGTCTCCTGGGTATAATTCACCCCTCCACTTT. It encodes CASSFYEGQGSPGYNSPLHF.